Shown below are 10 T cell receptor beta chains from a single sample sequenced in a study of CD8+CD57+ T cells in acquired aplastic anemia. Whoever was chosen for sequencing had shown CD8+CD57+ cell expansion by flow cytometry. Genomic DNA constituted the template upon which TCR beta VDJ and CDR3 profiling was performed. From the reads, TCRdb called clonotypes with MiXCR, one entry per CDR3 protein. The profile shows about 290,000 distinct CDR3 sequences, approximately 58% of them singletons. The sample consisted of sorted CD4+, CD8+, or CD8+CD57+ T cells (not recorded which) from PBMCs. The receptors come from a human donor with aplastic anemia.

The rearrangement links TRBV6-7 to TRBJ1-3; D gene unclear. TRBV6-7 is known as an ORF, though its function is uncertain. V shed 11 bases and J shed 2 bases, with 13 bases lying between them. This CDR3 contains 13 residues. This CDR3 is CAGKGGAGNTIYF. CDR3 in DNA: TGTGCCGGAAAAGGTGGGGCTGGAAACACCATATATTTT.

This clonotype has a count of ten or more. V gene TRBV10-3 combines with J gene TRBJ2-7, with 8 bases identical to TRBD2. Unmatched junction bases numbered 13, after V lost 4 bases and J lost 5 bases. This CDR3 is built from 16 residues. Germline V gene data show CDR1 as ENHRY and CDR2 as SYGVKD. Here the CDR3 DNA reads TGTGCCATCAGTGCGGTCATTGGGGGGACTAGAGACGAGCAGTACTTC. Translation: CAISAVIGGTRDEQYF.

Turning to this clonotype: The junction does not match germline at one end; this may be a read error. CDR3 region: CASSDSPSGSYNSPLHF. DNA for the CDR3: TGTGCCAGCAGTGACTCGCCTAGCGGATCCTACAATTCACCCCTCCACTTT. The gene calls are TRBV6-4 and TRBJ1-6, with unresolved D. The CDR3 sequence is 17 residues long. Germline V gene data show CDR1 as MRHNA and CDR2 as SNTAGT.

The chain recombines TRBV7-2 with TRBJ1-2, with 9 bases fitting TRBD1. With 5 bases clipped from V and 2 bases from J, the junction kept 3 bases outside the gene matches. This CDR3 region has 14 residues. In germline, CDR1 is SGHTA, CDR2 FQGNSA. The CDR3 here is CASSQGTGNYGYTF. The CDR3 DNA follows: TGTGCCAGCAGCCAAGGGACAGGGAACTATGGCTACACCTTC.

The table lists this clonotype with many counts. The chain has TRBV11-2 and TRBJ1-6; D unresolved. Per the germline V gene, CDR1 is SGHAT and CDR2 is FQNNGV. CDR3 length: 15 amino acids. Trimming stripped 1 base from V and 3 bases from J, with 7 bases between. The CDR3 DNA is TGTGCCAGCAGCTTAGTCATGGACTATAATTCACCCCTCCACTTT. This codes for CASSLVMDYNSPLHF.

This clonotype appeared many times. The chain couples TRBV19 to TRBJ1-3, with TRBD1 identical over 8 bases. V was clipped by 7 bases and J by 2 bases; unmatched bases: 4. There are 14 residues in the CDR3. Germline-derived CDR1 and CDR2 are LNHDA and SQIVND (reference sequence). CDR3 DNA: TGTGCCAGTAATCCGACAGGGGCTGGAAACACCATATATTTT. It is translated as CASNPTGAGNTIYF. The whole variable domain, remainder taken from reference TRBV19 and TRBJ1-3, is DGGITQSPKYLFRKEGQNVTLSCEQNLNHDAMYWYRQDPGQGLRLIYYSQIVNDFQKGDIAEGYSVSREKKESFPLTVTSAQKNPTAFYLCASNPTGAGNTIYFGEGSWLTVV.

This clonotype was detected a few times. CDR3: CSASVAVQETQYF. DNA for the CDR3: TGCAGTGCTAGTGTGGCAGTTCAAGAGACCCAGTACTTC. The V call is TRBV20-1, the J call TRBJ2-5; D gene unclear. This CDR3 has 13 residues. The germline V and J ends were trimmed by 3 bases and 2 bases, with 10 bases remaining between them. CDR1 DFQATT and CDR2 SNEGSKA come from the germline V gene (reference sequence).

This chain joins TRBV11-2 and TRBJ1-2, with 7 bases aligning to TRBD1. The CDR3 totals 13 residues. From germline, CDR1 is SGHAT and CDR2 FQNNGV. J lost 10 bases, V lost 3 bases, and 8 bases had no gene match. In nucleotides, the CDR3 is TGTGCCAGCAGCTTGCTAGGGGGCAGGGACTACACCTTC. It encodes CASSLLGGRDYTF.

The J gene is TRBJ2-7, the V gene TRBV12-3 or TRBV12-4, with TRBD1 matching over 7 bases. The CDR3 has 16 amino acids. V shed 5 bases and J 7 bases; nucleotides not matched to a gene: 17. CDR3: CASSPGTAFTPGEQYF. The DNA of the CDR3 is TGTGCCAGCAGTCCGGGGACAGCCTTTACTCCGGGGGAGCAGTACTTC.

V is TRBV2 and J is TRBJ1-3; the match to TRBD1 covers 11 bases. This CDR3 contains 15 residues. CDR1 and CDR2 from the germline V gene are SNHLY and FYNNEI. Germline trimming cut 7 bases from V and 2 bases from J; bases unmatched to any gene: 4. CDR3 protein: CASNGQGAPGNTIYF. CDR3 sequence (DNA): TGTGCCAGCAACGGACAGGGGGCGCCTGGAAACACCATATATTTT.